This T cell receptor (beta chain) was recorded in a study of T cell repertoires in cytomegalovirus infection. Study background: Public TCR beta signatures were indicative of both CMV infection and a matching HLA type. Study-level findings and limits: Within the response measured ex vivo, HLA-C-restricted CMV-specific TCR beta clonotypes were dominant. Cumulative public TCR beta family frequency identified carriers of CMV plus the relevant HLA.

This clonotype was seen a handful of times. The target antigen is unknown. This CDR3 comprises 12 residues. CDR1 SQVTM and CDR2 ANQGSEA come from the germline V gene. V dropped 6 bases and J dropped 4 bases, with 9 bases sitting between them. TCRdb fed the reads into MiXCR, producing one record per CDR3 protein. Of 450,000 to 550,000 distinct CDR3 sequences in the sample, 16% were seen once. V gene TRBV29-1 combines with J gene TRBJ2-2; D possibly uses TRBD1 or TRBD2 (5 bases each). This clonotype was sampled from a human donor in good health (CMV status not recorded). Some clones in this sample may be carry-over from other donors' samples. The sequenced material came from CD8+ T cells from PBMCs. In DNA form, the CDR3 reads TGCAGCGTCCCGGGGCTCACCGGGGAGCTGTTTTTT. Translating gives CSVPGLTGELFF.